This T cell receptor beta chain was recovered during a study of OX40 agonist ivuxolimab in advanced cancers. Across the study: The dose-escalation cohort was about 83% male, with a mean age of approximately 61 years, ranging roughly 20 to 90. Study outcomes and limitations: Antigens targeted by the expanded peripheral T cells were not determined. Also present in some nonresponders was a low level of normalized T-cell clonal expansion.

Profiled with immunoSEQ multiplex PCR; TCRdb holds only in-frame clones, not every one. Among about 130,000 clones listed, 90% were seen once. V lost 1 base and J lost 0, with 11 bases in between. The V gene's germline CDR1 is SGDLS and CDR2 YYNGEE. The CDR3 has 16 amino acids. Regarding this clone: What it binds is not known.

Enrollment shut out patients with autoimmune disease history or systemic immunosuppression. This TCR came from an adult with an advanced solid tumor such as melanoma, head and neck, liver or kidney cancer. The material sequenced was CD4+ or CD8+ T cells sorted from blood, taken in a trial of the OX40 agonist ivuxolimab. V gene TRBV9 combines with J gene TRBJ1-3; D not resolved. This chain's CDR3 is CASSVSGAFSGNTIYF. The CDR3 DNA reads TGTGCCAGCAGCGTATCTGGCGCGTTCTCTGGAAACACCATATATTTT.